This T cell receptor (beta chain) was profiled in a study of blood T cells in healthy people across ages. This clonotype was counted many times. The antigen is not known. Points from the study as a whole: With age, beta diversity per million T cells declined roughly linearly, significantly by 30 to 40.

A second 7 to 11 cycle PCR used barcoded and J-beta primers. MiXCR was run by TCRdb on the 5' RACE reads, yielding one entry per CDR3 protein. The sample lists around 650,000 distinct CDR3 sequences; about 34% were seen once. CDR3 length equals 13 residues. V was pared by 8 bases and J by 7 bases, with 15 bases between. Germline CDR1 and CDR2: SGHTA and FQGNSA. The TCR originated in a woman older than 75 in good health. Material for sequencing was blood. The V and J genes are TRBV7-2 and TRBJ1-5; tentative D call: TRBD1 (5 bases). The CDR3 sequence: CASGWGDGQPQHF. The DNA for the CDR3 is TGTGCCAGCGGTTGGGGGGACGGCCAGCCCCAGCATTTT. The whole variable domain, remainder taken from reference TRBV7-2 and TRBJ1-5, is GAGVSQSPSNKVTEKGKDVELRCDPISGHTALYWYRQSLGQGLEFLIYFQGNSAPDKSGLPSDRFSAERTGGSVSTLTIQRTQQEDSAVYLCASGWGDGQPQHFGDGTRLSIL.